The 4 T cell receptor beta chains in this list originate from one sample, sequenced in a study of blood T cell repertoires in COVID-19. The table came from immunoSEQ multiplex PCR; TCRdb's copy has only in-frame clones and leaves some out. The data contain about 97,000 clones, 75% to 95% of them singletons. Source material: peripheral blood. The source is a man between 18 and 29 years old with acute or convalescent COVID-19.

This sequence joins TRBV5-4 and TRBJ1-6, with D unclear. This CDR3 contains 14 residues. Deletions cut 1 base from V and 10 bases from J, with 12 bases between. Per the germline V gene, CDR1 is SGHNT and CDR2 is YYREEE (reference sequence). The CDR3 DNA follows: TGTGCCAGCAGCTTGTCGCATCCTGGCTCACCCCTCCACTTT. Amino acids: CASSLSHPGSPLHF.

The chain has TRBV6-6 and TRBJ2-5; TRBD2 matches at 11 bases. Trimming took 0 bases from V and 5 from J; bases not matched to a gene: 5. The CDR3 sequence is 16 residues long. CDR1 and CDR2 from the germline V gene are MNHNY and SVGAGI (reference sequence). The CDR3 here is CASSYSLAGGSETQYF. The CDR3 DNA is TGTGCCAGCAGTTACTCGCTAGCGGGGGGCTCGGAGACCCAGTACTTC.

The chain carries TRBV29-1 and TRBJ1-2; D call uncertain. Trimming pared 5 bases from V and 5 bases from J, leaving 6 bases between. Germline loops: CDR1 SQVTM, CDR2 ANQGSEA. The length of the CDR3 is 10 residues. As DNA, the CDR3 is TGCAGCGTTCGAGAATATGGCTACACCTTC. Its translation is CSVREYGYTF.

The genes are TRBV18 and TRBJ1-1; no definite D call. The CDR3 consists of 14 residues. Trimming removed 4 bases at V and 2 bases at J, with 11 bases between. Germline loops: CDR1 KGHSH, CDR2 LQKENI. Here the CDR3 reads CASSLQTTNTEAFF. DNA for the CDR3: TGTGCCAGCTCACTTCAGACAACAAACACTGAAGCTTTCTTT.